Following are 17 T cell receptor beta chains from one sample sequenced in a study of shared T cell receptors in the human thymus. Generated by immunoSEQ multiplex PCR, the TCRdb table keeps only in-frame clones and is missing some. The sample records 600,000 to 900,000 clones, 70% to 90% being singletons. These records were also assigned to another study, of human thymus T cells.

The sequenced sample was thymocytes. These receptors all stem from a girl in the first two years of life with a congenital heart defect.

This rearrangement joins TRBV6-1 to TRBJ1-1; TRBD1 is a possible D gene (5 bases). Trimming removed 4 bases at V and 4 bases at J, with 16 bases between. CDR1 is MNHNS, CDR2 SASEGT, per germline. The CDR3 contains 15 residues. The CDR3 DNA reads TGTGCCAGCAGTGCGCATCTGGGGGGATGCACTGAAGCTTTCTTT. Amino acid sequence: CASSAHLGGCTEAFF.

CDR3 nucleotide sequence: TGTGCCAGCTCCTCCGGGACAGATGATTATGGCTACACCTTC. It translates to CASSSGTDDYGYTF. The rearrangement uses TRBV28 and TRBJ1-2; 7 bases are a match to TRBD1. The J segment lost 5 bases and the V segment lost 8 bases, leaving 11 bases of the junction unmatched. Germline V gene data show CDR1 as MDHEN and CDR2 as SYDVKM. The CDR3 is made up of 14 amino acids.

The rearrangement joins TRBV7-9 to TRBJ2-3; D is ambiguous. V was cut by 5 bases and J by 0 bases, with 18 bases left in between. The CDR3 runs 17 residues. Per the germline V gene, CDR1 is SEHNR and CDR2 is FQNEAQ (reference sequence). In DNA form, the CDR3 reads TGTGCCAGCAGCCCTGCCCGCGGTAGTCAAAGCACAGATACGCAGTATTTT. Its translation is CASSPARGSQSTDTQYF.

This clone was picked up one time. V usage is TRBV12-5 and J usage is TRBJ1-6, with D unclear. Germline V lookup: CDR1 LGHNT, CDR2 FRNRAP. The CDR3 consists of 14 residues. V was shortened by 3 bases and J by 6 bases, with 9 bases between the two germline ends. The CDR3 spells CASGLLPINSPLHF. Written as DNA, the CDR3 is TGTGCTAGTGGTTTACTTCCAATTAATTCACCCCTCCACTTT.

The CDR3: CASSFKGLLNQPQHF. The CDR3 DNA sequence: TGTGCCAGCAGCTTTAAGGGACTACTGAATCAGCCCCAGCATTTT. The chain carries TRBV7-2 and TRBJ1-5, with a weak D call TRBD1 (5 bases). Germline CDR1 and CDR2: SGHTA and FQGNSA. V lost 3 bases and J lost 4, with 13 bases in between. The CDR3 loop spans 15 amino acids.

This clone has a single count. This chain uses TRBV6-1 with TRBJ1-3; no reliable D call. Looked up from germline, CDR1 is MNHNS and CDR2 is SASEGT. The CDR3 spans 17 residues. Trimming took off 4 bases at V and 0 bases at J, with 16 bases between the two ends. CDR3 sequence (DNA): TGTGCCAGCAGTGCAAGGAGGGAGGGCCTCTCTGGAAACACCATATATTTT. Translated, it gives CASSARREGLSGNTIYF.

The chain joins TRBV4-1 to TRBJ2-3; 7 bases map to TRBD1. The CDR3 spans 16 residues. Germline lookup yields CDR1 MGHRA and CDR2 YSYEKL. After removal of 3 bases from V and 2 bases from J, the junction contained 8 bases not matched to a gene. In DNA, the CDR3 is TGCGCCAGCAGCCATTCCACGGGACAGATCACAGATACGCAGTATTTT. It codes for CASSHSTGQITDTQYF.

This clone is a singleton in its sample. The chain joins TRBV4-3 to TRBJ1-3; maybe TRBD1 (5 bases). In germline, CDR1 is LGHNA, CDR2 YSLEER. Trimming shortened V by 0 bases and J by 1 base, and 13 bases separated the two germline ends. The CDR3 has 17 residues. The CDR3 reads CASSQDRQGNSGNTIYF. The CDR3 DNA sequence: TGCGCCAGCAGCCAAGATCGTCAGGGCAATTCTGGAAACACCATATATTTT.

V is TRBV29-1 and J is TRBJ1-2, with 9 bases fitting TRBD1. The CDR3 extends over 13 amino acids. Germline lookup yields CDR1 SQVTM and CDR2 ANQGSEA. The junction had 7 bases not matched to a gene; V was cut back by 5 bases and J by 6 bases. The CDR3 nucleotides are TGCAGCGTTTTACAGGGGGCGCGAAATGGCTACACCTTC. This translates into CSVLQGARNGYTF. Complete variable domain (other parts from reference TRBV29-1 and TRBJ1-2): SAVISQKPSRDICQRGTSLTIQCQVDSQVTMMFWYRQQPGQSLTLIATANQGSEATYESGFVIDKFPISRPNLTFSTLTVSNMSPEDSSIYLCSVLQGARNGYTFGSGTRLTVV.

This chain uses TRBV7-9 with TRBJ2-3, with D possibly being TRBD2 (6 bases). CDR3 length: 15 residues. V was cut by 5 bases and J by 3 bases, with 15 bases left in between. CDR1 and CDR2 from the germline V gene are SEHNR and FQNEAQ (reference sequence). The CDR3 protein is CASSPKSGETDTQYF. Written as DNA, the CDR3 is TGTGCCAGCAGCCCAAAGTCGGGGGAGACAGATACGCAGTATTTT.

V and J are TRBV6-5 and TRBJ1-1, with D uncertain. CDR1 MNHEY and CDR2 SVGAGI come from the germline V gene. The CDR3 consists of 15 residues. V dropped 4 bases and J dropped 3 bases, with 15 bases sitting between them. The DNA of the CDR3 is TGTGCCAGCAGTTCCTGGGTCCGGGAAGACACTGAAGCTTTCTTT. It is translated as CASSSWVREDTEAFF.

V and J are TRBV7-2 and TRBJ1-1; TRBD1 might be the D (5 bases). This CDR3 spans 16 amino acids. CDR1 SGHTA and CDR2 FQGNSA come from the germline V gene. With 1 base removed from V and 1 base from J, the gap between germline ends came to 13 bases. The CDR3 protein is CASSLGPGLANTEAFF. The CDR3 nucleotides are TGTGCCAGCAGCTTAGGCCCAGGGCTTGCGAACACTGAAGCTTTCTTT.

The V call is TRBV5-1, the J call TRBJ2-2, with D perhaps matching TRBD2 (6 bases). Trimming took off 4 bases at V and 3 bases at J, with 22 bases between the two ends. Germline lookup yields CDR1 SGHRS and CDR2 YFSETQ. The CDR3 has 18 amino acids. The CDR3 sequence: CASSPGVEGPSYTGELFF. The CDR3, as DNA: TGCGCCAGCAGCCCCGGGGTGGAGGGCCCATCCTACACCGGGGAGCTGTTTTTT.

The V call is TRBV5-4, the J call TRBJ2-7, with 8 bases that match TRBD2. Germline CDR1 SGHNT, CDR2 YYREEE (reference sequence). This CDR3 has 16 amino acids. Unmatched junction bases numbered 8, after V lost 0 bases and J lost 3 bases. CDR3 amino acids: CASSLDFAGGNYEQYF. The CDR3 DNA reads TGTGCCAGCAGCTTGGATTTCGCGGGGGGCAACTACGAGCAGTACTTC.

V usage is TRBV14 and J usage is TRBJ1-3; possible D gene TRBD1, 5 bases. The CDR3 sequence is 17 residues long. CDR1 SGHDN and CDR2 FVKESK come from the germline V gene. V was clipped by 1 base and J by 0 bases, with 13 bases between them. The CDR3: CASSQGGGPPSGNTIYF. CDR3 nucleotide sequence: TGTGCCAGCAGCCAAGGCGGGGGACCCCCCTCTGGAAACACCATATATTTT.

This chain joins TRBV6-5 and TRBJ2-5, with a possible D match to TRBD1 (5 bases). CDR3 length equals 12 residues. Per germline, CDR1 MNHEY and CDR2 SVGAGI. Trimming pared 4 bases from V and 5 bases from J, leaving 8 bases between. Written as DNA, the CDR3 is TGTGCCAGCAGTTGCCAGGGTGAGACCCAGTACTTC. As protein: CASSCQGETQYF.

The chain carries TRBV5-4 and TRBJ2-1; no definite D call. Germline CDR1 is SGHNT and CDR2 is YYREEE (reference sequence). V was clipped by 4 bases and J by 1 base, with 3 bases between them. The CDR3 is 12 residues long. The CDR3 is CASSLSYNEQFF. In nucleotides, the CDR3 is TGTGCCAGCAGCCTGTCCTACAATGAGCAGTTCTTC.